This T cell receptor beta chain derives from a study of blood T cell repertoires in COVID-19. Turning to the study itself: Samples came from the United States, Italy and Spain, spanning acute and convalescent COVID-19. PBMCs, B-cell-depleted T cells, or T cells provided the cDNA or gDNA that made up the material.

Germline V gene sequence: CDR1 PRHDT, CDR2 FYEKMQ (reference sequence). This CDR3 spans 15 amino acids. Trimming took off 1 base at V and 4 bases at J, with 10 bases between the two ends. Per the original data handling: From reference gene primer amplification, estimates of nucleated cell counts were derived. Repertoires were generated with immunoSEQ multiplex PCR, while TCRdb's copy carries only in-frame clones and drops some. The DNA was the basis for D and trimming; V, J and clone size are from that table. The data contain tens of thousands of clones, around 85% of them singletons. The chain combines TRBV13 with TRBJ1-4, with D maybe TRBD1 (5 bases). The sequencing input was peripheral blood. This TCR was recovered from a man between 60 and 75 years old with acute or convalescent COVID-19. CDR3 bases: TGTGCCAGCAGCTTAGCGGGGGACTATAATGAAAAACTGTTTTTT. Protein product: CASSLAGDYNEKLFF. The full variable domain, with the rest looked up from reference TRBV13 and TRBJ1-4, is AAGVIQSPRHLIKEKRETATLKCYPIPRHDTVYWYQQGPGQDPQFLISFYEKMQSDKGSIPDRFSAQQFSDYHSELNMSSLELGDSALYFCASSLAGDYNEKLFFGSGTQLSVL.